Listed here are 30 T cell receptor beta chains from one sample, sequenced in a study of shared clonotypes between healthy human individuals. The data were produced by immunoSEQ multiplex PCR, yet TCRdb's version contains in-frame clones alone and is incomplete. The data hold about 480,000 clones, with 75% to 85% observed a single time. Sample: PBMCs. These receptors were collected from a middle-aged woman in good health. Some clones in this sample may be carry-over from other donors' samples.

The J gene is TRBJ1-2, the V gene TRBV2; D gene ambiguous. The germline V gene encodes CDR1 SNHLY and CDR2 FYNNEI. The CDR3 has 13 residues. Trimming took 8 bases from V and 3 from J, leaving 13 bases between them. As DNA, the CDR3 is TGTGCCAGCCCGCCAGAAACGGACTATGGCTACACCTTC. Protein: CASPPETDYGYTF.

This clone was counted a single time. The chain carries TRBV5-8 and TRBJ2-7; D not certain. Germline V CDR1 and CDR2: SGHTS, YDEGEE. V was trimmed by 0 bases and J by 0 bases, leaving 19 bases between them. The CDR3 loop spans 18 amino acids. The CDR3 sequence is CASSLGGVWRTHSYEQYF. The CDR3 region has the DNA TGTGCCAGCAGCTTGGGTGGGGTGTGGCGGACGCACTCCTACGAGCAGTACTTC.

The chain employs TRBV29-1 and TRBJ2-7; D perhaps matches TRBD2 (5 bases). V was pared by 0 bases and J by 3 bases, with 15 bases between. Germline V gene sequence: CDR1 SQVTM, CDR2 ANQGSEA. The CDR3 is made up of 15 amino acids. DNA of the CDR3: TGCAGCGTTGAAGATAATTTCCGTGGAGGCTACGAGCAGTACTTC. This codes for CSVEDNFRGGYEQYF.

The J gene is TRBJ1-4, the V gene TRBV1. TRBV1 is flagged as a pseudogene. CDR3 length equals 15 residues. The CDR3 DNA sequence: TGCACCAGCAGGGAACACGAGGCCTCCTATGAAAAACTGTTTTTT. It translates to CTSREHEASYEKLFF.

CDR3 sequence (DNA): TGTGCCAGCAGCCCTTGGACAGGTAATCTCTACGAGCAGTACTTC. The encoded protein is CASSPWTGNLYEQYF. The chain carries TRBV7-8 and TRBJ2-7; 7 bases fit TRBD1. The CDR3 totals 15 residues. CDR1 is SGHVS and CDR2 is FQNEAQ in the germline V gene. After removal of 5 bases from V and 3 bases from J, the junction contained 10 bases not matched to a gene. Together with reference TRBV7-8 and TRBJ2-7, the CDR3 gives the full variable domain: GAGVSQSPRYKVAKRGQDVALRCDPISGHVSLFWYQQALGQGPEFLTYFQNEAQLDKSGLPSDRFFAERPEGSVSTLKIQRTQQEDSAVYLCASSPWTGNLYEQYFGPGTRLTVT.

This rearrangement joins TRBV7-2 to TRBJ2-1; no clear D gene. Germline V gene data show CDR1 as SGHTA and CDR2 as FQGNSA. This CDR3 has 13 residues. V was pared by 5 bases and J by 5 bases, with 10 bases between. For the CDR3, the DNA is TGTGCCAGCAGCGTTAGAATTGACAATGAGCAGTTCTTC. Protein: CASSVRIDNEQFF.

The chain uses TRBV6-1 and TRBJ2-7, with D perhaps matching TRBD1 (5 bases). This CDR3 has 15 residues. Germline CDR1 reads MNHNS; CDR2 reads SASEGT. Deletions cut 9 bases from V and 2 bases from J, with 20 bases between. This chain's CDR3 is CASILSETEAYEQYF. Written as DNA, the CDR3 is TGTGCCAGTATCCTCAGTGAGACAGAAGCCTACGAGCAGTACTTC.

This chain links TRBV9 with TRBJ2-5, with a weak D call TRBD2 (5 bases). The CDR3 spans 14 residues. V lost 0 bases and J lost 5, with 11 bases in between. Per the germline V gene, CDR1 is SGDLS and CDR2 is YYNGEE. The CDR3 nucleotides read TGTGCCAGCAGCGTAGGTTCTAGAGGGGAGACCCAGTACTTC. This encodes CASSVGSRGETQYF.

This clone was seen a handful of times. Here the CDR3 DNA reads TGCAGCGTTGTAAGAGCCTCGAACACTGAAGCTTTCTTT. Translation: CSVVRASNTEAFF. The V call is TRBV29-1, the J call TRBJ1-1; D remains ambiguous. V was trimmed by 4 bases and J by 1 base, leaving 10 bases between them. CDR3 length: 13 residues. Germline CDR1 and CDR2: SQVTM and ANQGSEA.

For the CDR3, the DNA is TGTGCCAGCAGTACCCTAGCGGGAGGGTTTGAGCAGTTCTTC. It yields the protein CASSTLAGGFEQFF. The chain couples TRBV27 to TRBJ2-1; 12 bases fit TRBD2. The ends lost 5 bases at V and 9 bases at J; junction bases unmatched: 5. In germline, CDR1 is MNHEY, CDR2 SMNVEV (reference sequence). This CDR3 is built from 14 residues.

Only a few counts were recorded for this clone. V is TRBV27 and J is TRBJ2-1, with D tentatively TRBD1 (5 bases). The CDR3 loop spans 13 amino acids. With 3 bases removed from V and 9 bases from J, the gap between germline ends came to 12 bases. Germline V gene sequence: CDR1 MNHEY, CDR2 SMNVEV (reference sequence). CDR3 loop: CASSLGHAGEQFF. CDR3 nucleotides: TGTGCCAGCAGTTTGGGGCACGCCGGTGAGCAGTTCTTC.

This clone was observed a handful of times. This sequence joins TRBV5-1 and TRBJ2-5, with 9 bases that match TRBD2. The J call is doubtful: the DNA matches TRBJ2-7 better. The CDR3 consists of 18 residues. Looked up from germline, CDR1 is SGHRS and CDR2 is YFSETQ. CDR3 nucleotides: TGCGCCAGCAGCTTGTCGGGACTAGCTGCCTCGGCTTCTTACGAGCAGTACTTC. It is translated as CASSLSGLAASASYEQYF.

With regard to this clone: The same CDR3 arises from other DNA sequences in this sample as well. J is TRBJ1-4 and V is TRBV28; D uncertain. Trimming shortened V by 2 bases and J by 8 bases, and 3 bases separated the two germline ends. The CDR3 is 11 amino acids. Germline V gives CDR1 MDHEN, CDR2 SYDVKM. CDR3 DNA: TGTGCCAGCAGTTTACGGGAAAAACTGTTTTTT. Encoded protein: CASSLREKLFF.

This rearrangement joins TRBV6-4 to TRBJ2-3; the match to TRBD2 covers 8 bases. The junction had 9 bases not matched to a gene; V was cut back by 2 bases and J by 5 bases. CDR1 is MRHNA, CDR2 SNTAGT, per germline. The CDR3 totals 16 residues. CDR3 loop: CASSDTPMSGGDTQYF. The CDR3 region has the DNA TGTGCCAGCAGTGACACTCCCATGAGCGGGGGAGATACGCAGTATTTT.

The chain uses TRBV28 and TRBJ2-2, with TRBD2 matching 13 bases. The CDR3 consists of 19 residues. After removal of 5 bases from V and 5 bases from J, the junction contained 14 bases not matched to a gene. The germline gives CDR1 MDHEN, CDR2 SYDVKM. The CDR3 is CASSPTGTSGALGTGELFF. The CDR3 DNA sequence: TGTGCCAGCAGTCCGACCGGGACTAGCGGGGCTTTAGGGACCGGGGAGCTGTTTTTT.

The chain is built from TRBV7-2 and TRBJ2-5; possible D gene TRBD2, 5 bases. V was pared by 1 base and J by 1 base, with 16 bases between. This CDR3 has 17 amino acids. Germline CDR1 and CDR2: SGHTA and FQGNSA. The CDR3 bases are TGTGCCAGCAGCTTAGGATTCGTAGGACTCGGCCAAGAGACCCAGTACTTC. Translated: CASSLGFVGLGQETQYF.

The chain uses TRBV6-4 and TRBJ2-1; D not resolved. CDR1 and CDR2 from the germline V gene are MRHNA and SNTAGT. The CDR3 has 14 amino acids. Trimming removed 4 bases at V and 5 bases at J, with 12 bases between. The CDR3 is CASSVDGPNNEQFF. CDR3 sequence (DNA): TGTGCCAGCAGTGTAGACGGACCAAACAATGAGCAGTTCTTC.

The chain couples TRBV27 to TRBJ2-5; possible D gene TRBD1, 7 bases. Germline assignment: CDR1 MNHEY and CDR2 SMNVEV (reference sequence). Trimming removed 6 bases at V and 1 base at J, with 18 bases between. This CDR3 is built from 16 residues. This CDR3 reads CASRAGRQGGQETQYF. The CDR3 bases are TGTGCCAGCAGGGCGGGGAGACAGGGAGGCCAAGAGACCCAGTACTTC.

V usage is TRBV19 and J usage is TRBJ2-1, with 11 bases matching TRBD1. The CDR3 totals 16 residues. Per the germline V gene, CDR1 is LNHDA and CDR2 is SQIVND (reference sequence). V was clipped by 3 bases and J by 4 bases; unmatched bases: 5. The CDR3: CASSIRDRGFYNEQFF. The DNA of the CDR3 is TGTGCCAGTAGTATCCGGGACAGGGGGTTTTACAATGAGCAGTTCTTC. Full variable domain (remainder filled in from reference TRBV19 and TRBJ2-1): DGGITQSPKYLFRKEGQNVTLSCEQNLNHDAMYWYRQDPGQGLRLIYYSQIVNDFQKGDIAEGYSVSREKKESFPLTVTSAQKNPTAFYLCASSIRDRGFYNEQFFGPGTRLTVL.

The CDR3 here is CASNTGFNQPQHF. Written as DNA, the CDR3 is TGTGCCAGCAACACAGGTTTCAATCAGCCCCAGCATTTT. The V call is TRBV6-1, the J call TRBJ1-5, with D possibly TRBD1 on 5 matching bases. The CDR3 has 13 amino acids. V was pared by 7 bases and J by 3 bases, with 10 bases between. Germline CDR1 reads MNHNS; CDR2 reads SASEGT.

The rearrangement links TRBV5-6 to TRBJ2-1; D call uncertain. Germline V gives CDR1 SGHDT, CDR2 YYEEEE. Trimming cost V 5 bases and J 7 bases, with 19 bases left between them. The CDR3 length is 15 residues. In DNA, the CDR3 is TGTGCCAGCAGTCCCCGGGCCTCCGGCAGGAATGAGCAGTTCTTC. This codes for CASSPRASGRNEQFF.

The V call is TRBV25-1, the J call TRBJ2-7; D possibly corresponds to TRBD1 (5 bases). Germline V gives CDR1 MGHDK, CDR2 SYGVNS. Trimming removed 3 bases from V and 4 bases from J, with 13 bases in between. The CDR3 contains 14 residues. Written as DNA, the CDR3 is TGTGCCAGCAGTGACCTGACAGAAGCATACGAGCAGTACTTC. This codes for CASSDLTEAYEQYF.

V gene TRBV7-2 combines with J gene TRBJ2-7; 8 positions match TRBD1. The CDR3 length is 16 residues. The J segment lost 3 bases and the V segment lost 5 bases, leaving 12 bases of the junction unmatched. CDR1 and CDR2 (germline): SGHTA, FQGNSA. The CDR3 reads CASSQRTGQFNYEQYF. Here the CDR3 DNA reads TGTGCCAGCAGCCAAAGGACAGGGCAGTTCAACTACGAGCAGTACTTC.

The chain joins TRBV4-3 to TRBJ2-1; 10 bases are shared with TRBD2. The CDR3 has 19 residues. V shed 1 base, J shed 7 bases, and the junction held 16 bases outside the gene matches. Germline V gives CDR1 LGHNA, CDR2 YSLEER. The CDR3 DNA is TGCGCCAGCAGCCAAGGCGCGGGACTAGCGTTCCTCCGAAGGAATGAGCAGTTCTTC. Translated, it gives CASSQGAGLAFLRRNEQFF.

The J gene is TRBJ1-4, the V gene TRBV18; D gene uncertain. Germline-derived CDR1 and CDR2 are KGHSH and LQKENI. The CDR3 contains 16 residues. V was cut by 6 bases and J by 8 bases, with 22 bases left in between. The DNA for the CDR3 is TGTGCCAGCTCCTCTGGCCCGAATATTGTTGGCGAAAAACTGTTTTTT. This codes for CASSSGPNIVGEKLFF.

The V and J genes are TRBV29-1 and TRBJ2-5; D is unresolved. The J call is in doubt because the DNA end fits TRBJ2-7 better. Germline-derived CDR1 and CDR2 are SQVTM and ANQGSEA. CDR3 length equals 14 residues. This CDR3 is CSAARGVPTYEQYF. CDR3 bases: TGCAGCGCCGCCCGTGGGGTCCCCACCTACGAGCAGTACTTC.

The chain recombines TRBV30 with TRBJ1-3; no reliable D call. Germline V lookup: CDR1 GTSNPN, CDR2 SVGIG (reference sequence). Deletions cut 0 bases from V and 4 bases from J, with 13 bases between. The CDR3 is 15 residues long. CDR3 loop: CAWSVGRSGGNTIYF. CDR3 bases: TGTGCCTGGAGTGTCGGCAGGTCGGGGGGAAACACCATATATTTT.

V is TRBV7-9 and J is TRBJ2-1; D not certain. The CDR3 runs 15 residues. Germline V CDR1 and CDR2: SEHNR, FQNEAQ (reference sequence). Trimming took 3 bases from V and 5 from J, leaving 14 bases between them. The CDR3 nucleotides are TGTGCCAGCAGCTTCCCTTTTTTGCGAGACAATGAGCAGTTCTTC. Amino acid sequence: CASSFPFLRDNEQFF. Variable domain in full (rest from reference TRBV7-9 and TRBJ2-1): DTGVSQNPRHKITKRGQNVTFRCDPISEHNRLYWYRQTLGQGPEFLTYFQNEAQLEKSRLLSDRFSAERPKGSFSTLEIQRTEQGDSAMYLCASSFPFLRDNEQFFGPGTRLTVL.

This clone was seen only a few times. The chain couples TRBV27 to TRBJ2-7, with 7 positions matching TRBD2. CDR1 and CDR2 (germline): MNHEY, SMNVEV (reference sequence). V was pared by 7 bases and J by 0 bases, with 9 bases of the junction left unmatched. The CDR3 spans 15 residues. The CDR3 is CASKRASGSSYEQYF. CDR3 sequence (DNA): TGTGCCAGCAAGAGAGCTAGCGGAAGCTCCTACGAGCAGTACTTC.

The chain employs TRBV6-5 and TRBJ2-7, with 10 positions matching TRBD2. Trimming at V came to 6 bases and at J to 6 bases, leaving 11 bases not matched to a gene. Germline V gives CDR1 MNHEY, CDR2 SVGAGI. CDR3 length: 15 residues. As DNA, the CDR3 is TGTGCCAGCAGACCCTTAGCGGGAGGATCCGTCGAGCAGTACTTC. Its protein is CASRPLAGGSVEQYF.